The 32 T cell receptor beta chains given below trace back to one sample, sequenced in a study of CD8 T cells in Susac syndrome. An amount of RNA that ranged from 0.5 to 1 ug was reverse transcribed with random hexamers. TCRdb reanalysed the immunoSEQ multiplex PCR reads using MiXCR and keeps one entry per CDR3 protein. The sample lists fewer than 350,000 distinct CDR3 sequences, about 88% occurring once. The sequenced sample was CD8+ T cells from PBMCs. The receptor source for this set is a human donor with multiple sclerosis.

This chain uses TRBV28 with TRBJ2-3; no reliable D call. Trimming pared 5 bases from V and 8 bases from J, leaving 17 bases between. The CDR3 runs 14 residues. CDR1 and CDR2 from the germline V gene are MDHEN and SYDVKM. The CDR3 reads CASSLVGSGGTQYF. In DNA form, the CDR3 reads TGTGCCAGCAGTCTAGTGGGATCCGGCGGTACGCAGTATTTT.

V and J are TRBV27 and TRBJ2-7; 7 bases line up with TRBD2. V was pared by 3 bases and J by 4 bases, with 6 bases of the junction left unmatched. The CDR3 sequence is 14 residues long. The germline V gene encodes CDR1 MNHEY and CDR2 SMNVEV (reference sequence). For the CDR3, the DNA is TGTGCCAGCAGTTTTTCGACTAGCCGTTACGAGCAGTACTTC. It specifies CASSFSTSRYEQYF.

This clonotype was picked up one time. The CDR3 region has the DNA TGTGCCAGCAGTGAGGACCAGAGATCCTACGAGCAGTACTTC. Translated, it gives CASSEDQRSYEQYF. This chain connects TRBV2 to TRBJ2-7; no definite D call. The V and J ends lost 3 bases and 1 base respectively, with 10 bases between them. Germline V gene data show CDR1 as SNHLY and CDR2 as FYNNEI. This CDR3 comprises 14 residues. The full variable domain, its missing parts supplied by reference TRBV2 and TRBJ2-7, is EPEVTQTPSHQVTQMGQEVILRCVPISNHLYFYWYRQILGQKVEFLVSFYNNEISEKSEIFDDQFSVERPDGSNFTLKIRSTKLEDSAMYFCASSEDQRSYEQYFGPGTRLTVT.

The V call is TRBV4-3, the J call TRBJ2-7; unclear D gene. Germline-derived CDR1 and CDR2 are LGHNA and YSLEER. V was trimmed by 1 base and J by 5 bases, leaving 6 bases between them. The CDR3 has 12 residues. DNA of the CDR3: TGCGCCAGCAGCCAAGGAACTAACGAGCAGTACTTC. As protein: CASSQGTNEQYF.

This chain uses TRBV29-1 with TRBJ2-7; D could derive from TRBD1 or TRBD2 (5 bases each). Germline V CDR1 and CDR2: SQVTM, ANQGSEA. V lost 7 bases to trimming and J lost 7 bases, with 26 bases between them. This CDR3 has 15 amino acids. The CDR3 sequence: CSAVGVPGTASEQYF. The DNA of the CDR3 is TGCAGCGCTGTGGGGGTACCGGGGACGGCCTCTGAGCAGTACTTC.

The chain employs TRBV9 and TRBJ2-3, with TRBD2 as a possible D gene (6 bases). V lost 4 bases and J lost 1, with 10 bases in between. CDR3 size: 14 residues. Germline V gives CDR1 SGDLS, CDR2 YYNGEE. The CDR3 is CASSLWGGTDTQYF. The DNA for the CDR3 is TGTGCCAGCAGCCTCTGGGGGGGCACAGATACGCAGTATTTT.

The rearrangement uses TRBV9 and TRBJ1-1; tentatively, D is TRBD1 (6 bases). Germline V gives CDR1 SGDLS, CDR2 YYNGEE. V gave up 3 bases and J gave up 2 bases, with 8 bases separating them. This CDR3 has 13 amino acids. The CDR3 coding sequence is TGTGCCAGCAGCGGGGGACAAAACACTGAAGCTTTCTTT. Residues: CASSGGQNTEAFF.

This chain links TRBV15 with TRBJ2-3; 9 nucleotides match TRBD1. CDR3 size: 18 residues. The V segment lost 3 bases and the J segment 2 bases; nucleotides outside the gene matches: 12. Germline CDR1 and CDR2: LNHNV and YYDKDF (reference sequence). The CDR3 DNA sequence: TGTGCCACCAGCAGCGAAAAGGGGACAGGGCTTTTCACAGATACGCAGTATTTT. It codes for CATSSEKGTGLFTDTQYF.

The chain couples TRBV3-1 to TRBJ2-2; D not certain. Per germline, CDR1 LGHDT and CDR2 YNNKEL (reference sequence). The CDR3 has 15 residues. The ends were cut back, 5 bases at V and 1 base at J, with 11 bases in the middle. The CDR3, as DNA: TGTGCCAGCAGCAATGTCCTGGGGAACACCGGGGAGCTGTTTTTT. It translates to CASSNVLGNTGELFF.

This sequence joins TRBV7-2 and TRBJ2-1; 11 bases line up with TRBD2. This CDR3 has 17 residues. The germline gives CDR1 SGHTA, CDR2 FQGNSA. Trimming cost V 5 bases and J 2 bases; bases outside gene matches: 8. The DNA of the CDR3 is TGTGCCAGCAGCCACCCACTAGCGGGAGTTACCTACAATGAGCAGTTCTTC. Its translation: CASSHPLAGVTYNEQFF.

V gene TRBV6-2 or TRBV6-3 combines with J gene TRBJ1-1; D gene uncertain. CDR1 and CDR2 from the germline V gene are MNHEY and SVGEGT. Trimming took 2 bases from V and 5 from J, leaving 12 bases between them. The CDR3 contains 14 residues. This chain's CDR3 is CASSYAVRLTEAFF. CDR3 DNA: TGTGCCAGCAGTTACGCGGTCAGGTTAACTGAAGCTTTCTTT.

The CDR3 DNA reads TGTGCCAGCAGTCCCCGGGCCTCGGGGGTAGATACGCAGTATTTT. Amino acids: CASSPRASGVDTQYF. This chain uses TRBV12-3 or TRBV12-4 with TRBJ2-3; D perhaps matches TRBD2 (6 bases). The CDR3 contains 15 residues. Trimming shortened V by 5 bases and J by 5 bases, and 17 bases separated the two germline ends.

This rearrangement joins TRBV6-5 to TRBJ2-1; D unresolved. Germline loops: CDR1 MNHEY, CDR2 SVGAGI. Trimming pared 7 bases from V and 5 bases from J, leaving 18 bases between. The CDR3 contains 15 residues. CDR3 nucleotides: TGTGCCAGCATTCCCCTTGACGGAAGTAACAATGAGCAGTTCTTC. As protein: CASIPLDGSNNEQFF.

This chain links TRBV7-2 with TRBJ2-7; 11 bases line up with TRBD2. Germline CDR1 SGHTA, CDR2 FQGNSA. The CDR3 sequence is 16 residues long. Trimming took 4 bases from V and 4 from J; bases not matched to a gene: 9. The CDR3 coding sequence is TGTGCCAGCAGCTCCCCCGCTAGCGGGGGGTCTTACGAGCAGTACTTC. Amino acid sequence: CASSSPASGGSYEQYF.

The chain is built from TRBV9 and TRBJ1-4, with D possibly matching TRBD1 (5 bases). The CDR3 consists of 14 residues. The germline gives CDR1 SGDLS, CDR2 YYNGEE. Deletions cut 4 bases from V and 2 bases from J, with 9 bases between. The chain's CDR3 is CASSQGDTNEKLFF. CDR3 DNA: TGTGCCAGCAGCCAGGGAGATACTAATGAAAAACTGTTTTTT.

This clonotype came up once. This rearrangement joins TRBV20-1 to TRBJ2-5, with 7 bases that match TRBD1. Per germline, CDR1 DFQATT and CDR2 SNEGSKA (reference sequence). This CDR3 contains 14 residues. V shed 1 base and J 5 bases; nucleotides not matched to a gene: 7. The CDR3 DNA reads as TGCAGTGCTAGAGGTGGGACAGCCGAGGAGACCCAGTACTTC. Amino acid sequence: CSARGGTAEETQYF.

The J gene is TRBJ2-3, the V gene TRBV6-5, with 7 nucleotides matching TRBD2. V trimming: 5 bases; J trimming: 6 bases; junction bases outside the gene matches: 5. Germline lookup yields CDR1 MNHEY and CDR2 SVGAGI. The length of the CDR3 is 13 residues. CDR3 sequence: CASSGGGMDTQYF. Here the CDR3 DNA reads TGTGCCAGCAGTGGGGGAGGGATGGATACGCAGTATTTT.

In DNA form, the CDR3 reads TGTGCCAGCAGCCCTAGTTCGGTCGGTGGCTACACCTTC. Amino acids: CASSPSSVGGYTF. This chain connects TRBV7-9 to TRBJ1-2; D not certain. CDR3 length equals 13 residues. Deletions cut 5 bases from V and 7 bases from J, with 14 bases between. Germline CDR1 is SEHNR and CDR2 is FQNEAQ (reference sequence).

V is TRBV27 and J is TRBJ2-2; TRBD1 agrees at 8 bases. The CDR3 spans 16 residues. After removal of 6 bases from V and 5 bases from J, the junction contained 11 bases not matched to a gene. The germline V gene has CDR1 MNHEY and CDR2 SMNVEV (reference sequence). CDR3 region: CASSLHWTGITGELFF. Written as DNA, the CDR3 is TGTGCCAGCAGCCTTCACTGGACAGGGATAACCGGGGAGCTGTTTTTT.

CDR3 in DNA: TGCGCCAGCAGCCAAGGCAACAGGGCATCTTCTAACTATGGCTACACCTTC. As protein: CASSQGNRASSNYGYTF. The chain carries TRBV4-1 and TRBJ1-2, with a weak D call TRBD1 (6 bases). CDR1 is MGHRA and CDR2 is YSYEKL in the germline V gene. V lost 1 base, J lost 0 bases, and 15 bases lay in between. This CDR3 has 17 residues.

This clonotype was observed a single time. The V gene is TRBV20-1, the J gene TRBJ2-1, with a tentative D call TRBD1 (6 bases). The germline CDR1 and CDR2 sequences are DFQATT and SNEGSKA (reference sequence). Trimming shortened V by 4 bases and J by 2 bases, and 15 bases separated the two germline ends. The CDR3 is made up of 15 amino acids. For the CDR3, the DNA is TGCAGTGCTAACAACAGGGCCAGCCCCTACAATGAGCAGTTCTTC. Translation: CSANNRASPYNEQFF.

This clonotype appeared a few times. The rearrangement joins TRBV19 to TRBJ2-1, with TRBD2 matching over 7 bases. Germline V gives CDR1 LNHDA, CDR2 SQIVND (reference sequence). CDR3 length equals 14 residues. The V gene end was trimmed by 6 bases and the J gene end by 7 bases; junction bases not matched to a gene: 9. CDR3 region: CASSGGRTWNEQFF. CDR3 nucleotide sequence: TGTGCCAGTAGCGGCGGGAGAACCTGGAATGAGCAGTTCTTC. The full variable domain, with the rest looked up from reference TRBV19 and TRBJ2-1, is DGGITQSPKYLFRKEGQNVTLSCEQNLNHDAMYWYRQDPGQGLRLIYYSQIVNDFQKGDIAEGYSVSREKKESFPLTVTSAQKNPTAFYLCASSGGRTWNEQFFGPGTRLTVL.

J is TRBJ2-7 and V is TRBV7-9, with D unresolved. The germline V and J ends were trimmed by 8 bases and 0 bases, with 8 bases remaining between them. Germline lookup yields CDR1 SEHNR and CDR2 FQNEAQ (reference sequence). The CDR3 is 12 residues long. The CDR3 DNA is TGTGCCAGCTCACCTTACTCCTACGAGCAGTACTTC. This codes for CASSPYSYEQYF.

In DNA form, the CDR3 reads TGTGCCAGCAGCTTAGCTAGCGGGAGAGAAGATGAGCAGTTCTTC. Protein: CASSLASGREDEQFF. V gene TRBV7-9 combines with J gene TRBJ2-1; TRBD2 matches at 9 bases. Germline CDR1 and CDR2: SEHNR and FQNEAQ (reference sequence). This CDR3 has 15 residues. With V trimmed by 0 bases and J by 8 bases, 5 bases remained unmatched.

The DNA for the CDR3 is TGCAGCGTTGAAGCGGTAGCCGGGGAGCTGTTTTTT. It yields the protein CSVEAVAGELFF. V gene TRBV29-1 combines with J gene TRBJ2-2; D is unresolved. V was clipped by 1 base and J by 6 bases, with 6 bases between them. Per the germline V gene, CDR1 is SQVTM and CDR2 is ANQGSEA. The CDR3 is made up of 12 amino acids.

Only one count was recorded for this clonotype. The gene calls are TRBV15 and TRBJ2-7, with TRBD1 matching 8 bases. The V gene end was trimmed by 5 bases and the J gene end by 2 bases; junction bases not matched to a gene: 2. Germline assignment: CDR1 LNHNV and CDR2 YYDKDF (reference sequence). This CDR3 spans 13 amino acids. This CDR3 is CATSGQGPYEQYF. The CDR3, as DNA: TGTGCCACCAGCGGACAGGGCCCCTACGAGCAGTACTTC.

The genes are TRBV5-4 and TRBJ2-2; TRBD1 is a possible D gene (5 bases). In germline, CDR1 is SGHNT, CDR2 YYREEE (reference sequence). CDR3 length: 13 residues. The V gene lost 3 bases and the J gene lost 5 bases, with 8 bases spanning the gap. CDR3 sequence: CASSSQGTGELFF. CDR3 coding DNA: TGTGCCAGCAGCTCCCAGGGAACCGGGGAGCTGTTTTTT.

V gene TRBV28 combines with J gene TRBJ1-5, with 8 bases aligning to TRBD1. The CDR3 sequence is 17 residues long. The germline V gene has CDR1 MDHEN and CDR2 SYDVKM. The ends lost 8 bases at V and 0 bases at J; junction bases unmatched: 12. CDR3 bases: TGTGCCAGCGCCTCGGACAGGGAGGTTTATAGCAATCAGCCCCAGCATTTT. This sequence encodes CASASDREVYSNQPQHF. Looking up the rest from reference TRBV28 and TRBJ1-5 gives the full variable domain: DVKVTQSSRYLVKRTGEKVFLECVQDMDHENMFWYRQDPGLGLRLIYFSYDVKMKEKGDIPEGYSVSREKKERFSLILESASTNQTSMYLCASASDREVYSNQPQHFGDGTRLSIL.

This sequence joins TRBV5-4 and TRBJ2-3, with 8 bases lining up with TRBD2. CDR3 size: 14 residues. Germline assignment: CDR1 SGHNT and CDR2 YYREEE (reference sequence). Unmatched junction bases numbered 2, after V lost 1 base and J lost 4 bases. CDR3 coding DNA: TGTGCCAGCAGCTTGCGGGGGGGCCCAGATACGCAGTATTTT. Residues: CASSLRGGPDTQYF.

The chain carries TRBV5-6 and TRBJ2-2; no definite D call. Germline V gene sequence: CDR1 SGHDT, CDR2 YYEEEE. The CDR3 loop spans 15 amino acids. V was pared by 1 base and J by 0 bases, with 7 bases between. The CDR3 loop is CASSLNNANTGELFF. The CDR3 DNA reads as TGTGCCAGCAGCTTGAACAACGCGAACACCGGGGAGCTGTTTTTT.

The chain carries TRBV5-5 and TRBJ1-2; D unresolved. Germline V CDR1 and CDR2: SGHKS, YYEKEE (reference sequence). The CDR3 contains 14 residues. The V end lost 1 base, the J end lost 7 bases, and 14 bases lay between the germline ends. CDR3 protein: CASSLFPLSSGYTF. CDR3 in DNA: TGTGCCAGCAGCTTGTTTCCACTATCGAGTGGCTACACCTTC.

CDR3 region: CASSWTQIGELFF. The CDR3 bases are TGTGCCAGCAGTTGGACCCAAATCGGGGAGCTGTTTTTT. V usage is TRBV27 and J usage is TRBJ2-2; D is unclear. Germline-derived CDR1 and CDR2 are MNHEY and SMNVEV (reference sequence). Deletions cut 4 bases from V and 7 bases from J, with 10 bases between. The CDR3 is 13 amino acids.